This record looks at one T cell receptor beta chain sequence and its context. The target antigen is unknown. Clones were read by immunoSEQ multiplex PCR, and TCRdb kept only the in-frame ones, dropping some. The sample contains 15,000 to 20,000 clones, over 80% of which appear only once. This record belongs to a study of somatic mutations in cytotoxic T cells in rheumatoid arthritis. Flow cytometry was used to check the purity of CD4+ and CD8+ cells, which had been isolated by positive magnetic bead selection. The CDR3 length is 12 residues. Germline loops: CDR1 SGHRS, CDR2 YFSETQ. V gave up 0 bases and J gave up 4 bases, with 2 bases separating them. Study-wide results and caveats: Within 8 of 65 patients, the single biggest CD8+ clone made up more than 20% of CD8+ cells. For rheumatoid arthritis patients, the slight TRBV07 underrepresentation lacked multiple-comparison adjustment.

Sequenced sample: CD8+ T cells sorted from blood. This chain uses TRBV5-1 with TRBJ2-1; D remains ambiguous. The sequence derives from a man between 18 and 35 years old with rheumatoid arthritis. The CDR3 here is CASSLVYNEQFF. The CDR3 DNA sequence: TGCGCCAGCAGCTTGGTATACAATGAGCAGTTCTTC. The entire variable domain, with the rest obtained from reference TRBV5-1 and TRBJ2-1, is as follows: KAGVTQTPRYLIKTRGQQVTLSCSPISGHRSVSWYQQTPGQGLQFLFEYFSETQRNKGNFPGRFSGRQFSNSRSEMNVSTLELGDSALYLCASSLVYNEQFFGPGTRLTVL.